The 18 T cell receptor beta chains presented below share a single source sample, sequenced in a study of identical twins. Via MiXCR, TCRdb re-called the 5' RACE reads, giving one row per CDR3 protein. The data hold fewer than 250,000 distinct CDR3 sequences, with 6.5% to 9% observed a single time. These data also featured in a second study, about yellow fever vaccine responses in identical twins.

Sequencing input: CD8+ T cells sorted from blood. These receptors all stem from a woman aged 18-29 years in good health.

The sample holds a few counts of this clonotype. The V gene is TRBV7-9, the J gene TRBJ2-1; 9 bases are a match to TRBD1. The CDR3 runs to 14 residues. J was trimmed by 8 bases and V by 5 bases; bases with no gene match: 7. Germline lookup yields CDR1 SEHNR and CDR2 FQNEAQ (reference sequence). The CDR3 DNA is TGTGCCAGCAGCCGTCGACAGGGGGTCTATGAGCAGTTCTTC. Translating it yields CASSRRQGVYEQFF.

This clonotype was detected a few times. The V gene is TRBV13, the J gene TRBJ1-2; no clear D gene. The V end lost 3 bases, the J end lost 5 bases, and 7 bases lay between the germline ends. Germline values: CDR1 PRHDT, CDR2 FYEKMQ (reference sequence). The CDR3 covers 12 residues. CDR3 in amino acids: CASSLGLYGYTF. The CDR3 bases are TGTGCCAGCAGCTTGGGATTATATGGCTACACCTTC.

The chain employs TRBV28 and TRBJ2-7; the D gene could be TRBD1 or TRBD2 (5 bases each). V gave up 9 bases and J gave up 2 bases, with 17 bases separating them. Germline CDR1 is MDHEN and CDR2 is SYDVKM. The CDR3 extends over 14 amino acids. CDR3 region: CARGDRTGPYEQYF. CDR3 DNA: TGTGCCAGGGGGGACCGCACAGGCCCCTACGAGCAGTACTTC.

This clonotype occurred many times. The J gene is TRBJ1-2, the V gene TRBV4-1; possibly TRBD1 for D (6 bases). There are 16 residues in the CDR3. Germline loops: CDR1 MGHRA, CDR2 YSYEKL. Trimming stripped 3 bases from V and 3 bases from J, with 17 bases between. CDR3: CASSQEQGSVYYGYTF. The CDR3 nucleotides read TGCGCCAGCAGCCAGGAACAGGGCTCGGTTTACTATGGCTACACCTTC.

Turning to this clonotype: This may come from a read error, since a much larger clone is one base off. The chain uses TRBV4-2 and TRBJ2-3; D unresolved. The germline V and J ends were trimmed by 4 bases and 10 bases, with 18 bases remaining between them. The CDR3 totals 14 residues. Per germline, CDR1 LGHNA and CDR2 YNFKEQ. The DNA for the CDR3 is TGTGCCAGCAGCCCTGAGCTGGTGTTTGAGTCGCAGTATTTT. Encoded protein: CASSPELVFESQYF.

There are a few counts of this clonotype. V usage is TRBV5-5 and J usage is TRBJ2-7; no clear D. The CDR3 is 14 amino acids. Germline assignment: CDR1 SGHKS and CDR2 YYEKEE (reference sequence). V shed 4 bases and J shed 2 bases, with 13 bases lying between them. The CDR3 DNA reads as TGTGCCAGCAGCCAACGTGACACCCCCTACGAGCAGTACTTC. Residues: CASSQRDTPYEQYF.

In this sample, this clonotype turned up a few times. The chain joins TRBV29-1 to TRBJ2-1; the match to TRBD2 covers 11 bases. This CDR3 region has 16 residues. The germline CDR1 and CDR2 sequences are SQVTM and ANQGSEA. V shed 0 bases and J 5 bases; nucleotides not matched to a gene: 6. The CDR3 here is CSVEDWTSGPNNEQFF. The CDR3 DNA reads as TGCAGCGTTGAAGATTGGACTAGCGGGCCCAACAATGAGCAGTTCTTC.

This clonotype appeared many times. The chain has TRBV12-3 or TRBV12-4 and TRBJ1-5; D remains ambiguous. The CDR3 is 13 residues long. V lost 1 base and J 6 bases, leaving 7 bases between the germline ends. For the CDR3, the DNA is TGTGCCAGCAGTTTAGGTTGGGCTCAGCCCCAGCATTTT. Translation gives CASSLGWAQPQHF.

DNA for the CDR3: TGCAGTGCTAGAGAGGGAGGACTAGCGGGGAACACCGGGGAGCTGTTTTTT. Its translation: CSAREGGLAGNTGELFF. The rearrangement joins TRBV20-1 to TRBJ2-2, with 11 bases aligning to TRBD2. The CDR3 sequence is 17 residues long. Germline assignment: CDR1 DFQATT and CDR2 SNEGSKA (reference sequence). The trim removed 0 bases at V and 1 base at J, leaving 4 bases unmatched.

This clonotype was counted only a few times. CDR3 nucleotides: TGTGCCACCCGGCTAGCCGGGGTCTACGAGCAGTACTTC. This gives the protein CATRLAGVYEQYF. This chain links TRBV15 with TRBJ2-7; D is possibly TRBD2 (5 bases). V lost 8 bases, J lost 3 bases, and 14 bases lay in between. The CDR3 extends over 13 amino acids. Germline assignment: CDR1 LNHNV and CDR2 YYDKDF (reference sequence).

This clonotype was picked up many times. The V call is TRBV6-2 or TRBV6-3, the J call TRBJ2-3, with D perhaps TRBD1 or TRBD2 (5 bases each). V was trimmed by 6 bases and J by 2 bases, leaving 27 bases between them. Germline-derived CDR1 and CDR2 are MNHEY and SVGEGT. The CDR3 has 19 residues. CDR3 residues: CASRLSRDRTRPHTDTQYF. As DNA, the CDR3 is TGTGCCAGCAGACTGTCCCGGGACCGTACCCGACCCCACACAGATACGCAGTATTTT.

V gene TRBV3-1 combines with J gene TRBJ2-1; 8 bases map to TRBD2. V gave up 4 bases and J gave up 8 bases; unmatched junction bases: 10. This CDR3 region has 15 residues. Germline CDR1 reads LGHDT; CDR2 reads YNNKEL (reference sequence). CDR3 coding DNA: TGTGCCAGCAGCCTCATAGCGGGATGGAGGGATGAGCAGTTCTTC. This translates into CASSLIAGWRDEQFF.

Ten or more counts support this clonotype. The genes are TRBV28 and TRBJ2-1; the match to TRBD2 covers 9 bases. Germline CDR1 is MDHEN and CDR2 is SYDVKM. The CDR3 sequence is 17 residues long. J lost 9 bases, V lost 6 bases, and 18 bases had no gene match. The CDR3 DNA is TGTGCCAGCAGCCTAATCCGTCAACCGGGACTAGCAGTTGAGCAGTTCTTC. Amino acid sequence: CASSLIRQPGLAVEQFF.

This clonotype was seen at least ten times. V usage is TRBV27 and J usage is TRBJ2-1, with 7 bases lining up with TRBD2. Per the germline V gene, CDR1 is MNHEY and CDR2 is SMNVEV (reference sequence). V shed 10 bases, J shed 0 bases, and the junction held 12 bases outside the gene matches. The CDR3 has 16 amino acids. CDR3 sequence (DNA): TGTGCCACCAGAGCAATGGGGGGGTTCTCCTACAATGAGCAGTTCTTC. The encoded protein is CATRAMGGFSYNEQFF.

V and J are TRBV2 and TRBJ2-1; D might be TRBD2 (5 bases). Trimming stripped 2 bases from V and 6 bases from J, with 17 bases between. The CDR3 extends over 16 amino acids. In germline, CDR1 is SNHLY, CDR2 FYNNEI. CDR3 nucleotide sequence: TGTGCCAGCAGTGAACATTTTGTAGCCGAGGGCAATGAGCAGTTCTTC. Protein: CASSEHFVAEGNEQFF.

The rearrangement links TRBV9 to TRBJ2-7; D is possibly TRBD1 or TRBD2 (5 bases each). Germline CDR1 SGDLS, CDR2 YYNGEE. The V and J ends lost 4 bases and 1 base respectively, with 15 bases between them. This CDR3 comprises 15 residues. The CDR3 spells CASSPQGDGSYEQYF. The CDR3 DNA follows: TGTGCCAGCAGCCCTCAAGGGGACGGTTCCTACGAGCAGTACTTC.

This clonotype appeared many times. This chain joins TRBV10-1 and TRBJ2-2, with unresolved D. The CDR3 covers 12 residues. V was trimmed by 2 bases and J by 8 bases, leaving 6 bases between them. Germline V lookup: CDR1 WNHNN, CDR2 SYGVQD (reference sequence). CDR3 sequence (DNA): TGCGCCAGCAGTGAGAGGGCTGGGGAGCTGTTTTTT. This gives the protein CASSERAGELFF.

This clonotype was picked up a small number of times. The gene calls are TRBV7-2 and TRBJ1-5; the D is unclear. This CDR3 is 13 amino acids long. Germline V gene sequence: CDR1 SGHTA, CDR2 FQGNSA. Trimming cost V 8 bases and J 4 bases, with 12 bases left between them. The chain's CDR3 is CASLEGSNQPQHF. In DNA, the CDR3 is TGTGCCAGCTTAGAAGGATCAAATCAGCCCCAGCATTTT. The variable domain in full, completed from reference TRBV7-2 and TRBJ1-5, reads GAGVSQSPSNKVTEKGKDVELRCDPISGHTALYWYRQSLGQGLEFLIYFQGNSAPDKSGLPSDRFSAERTGGSVSTLTIQRTQQEDSAVYLCASLEGSNQPQHFGDGTRLSIL.